The T cell receptor (beta chain) described here comes from a study of cytomegalovirus exposure and HLA in healthy donors. Per germline, CDR1 LNHDA and CDR2 SQIVND (reference sequence). V gave up 5 bases and J gave up 3 bases; unmatched junction bases: 10. CDR3 length equals 15 residues. Likely unrecorded immune exposures existed in these nominally healthy donors. Regarding the study as a whole: Rates of TCR association differed by HLA locus in a later analysis, with DRB1 highest and HLA-C lowest. Researchers catalogued roughly 170 TCR beta chains as cytomegalovirus-associated.

The primer mix had 60 Vbeta and 13 Jbeta primers. Data came from immunoSEQ multiplex PCR; TCRdb stores just in-frame clones and leaves some out. The table has some 200,000 clones, over 75% seen once. With regard to this clone: No antigen is known for it.

The specimen sequenced was PBMCs. This sequence was found in a girl aged 2 to 10 in good health and CMV-seronegative. The gene calls are TRBV19 and TRBJ2-7, with TRBD1 matching 7 bases. CDR3 DNA: TGTGCCAGTAGTGAACAGGGGACGGGTATCTACGAGCAGTACTTC. Translated, it gives CASSEQGTGIYEQYF.